This T cell receptor (beta chain) was sequenced in a study of T-cell reconstitution after alpha-beta-depleted transplantation in children. Study-level points and caveats: The origin of high day-60 TCRbeta diversity in some patients lay in surviving recipient T cells and thymic progenitors. Expanded clones from the graft, numbering several hundred, reportedly supplied alpha-beta T cells about two months after transplant. T-cell numbers and diversity one year post-transplant derived largely from freshly generated T cells.

With regard to this clonotype: Its antigen is not identified.

Unique molecular identifiers featured in how the TCRbeta library was prepared. TCRdb re-derived calls from the PCR reads in MiXCR, one entry per CDR3 protein. In the table there are approximately 630,000 distinct CDR3 sequences, around 13% of which are singletons. Trimming shortened V by 5 bases and J by 6 bases, and 18 bases separated the two germline ends. This CDR3 is built from 15 residues. CDR1 is MDHEN, CDR2 SYDVKM, per germline. The receptor's source is a girl aged 2 to 9 with congenital amegakaryocytic thrombocytopenia, due to receive a stem cell transplant. The source material was PBMCs, sampled before TCRalphabeta/CD19-depleted stem cell transplant. The chain uses TRBV28 and TRBJ2-3; the D gene could be TRBD1 or TRBD2 (6 bases each). The CDR3 coding sequence is TGTGCCAGCAGTATGGGGGGACTGAGGGGGGATACGCAGTATTTT. The encoded protein is CASSMGGLRGDTQYF.